The T cell receptor beta chain described here comes from a study of regulatory T cells in long-lasting Graves disease. CDR3-region Arm-PCR and iRepertoire HTBI primers produced the TCR beta libraries. TCRdb recomputed calls from the multiplex PCR reads with MiXCR, one row per CDR3 protein. The sample comprises about 460,000 distinct CDR3 sequences, 12% to 15% of which are singletons, and roughly 18% rests with the top ten. Trimming pared 4 bases from V and 7 bases from J, leaving 17 bases between. The CDR3 runs 14 residues. Germline CDR1 is LNHDA and CDR2 is SQIVND (reference sequence). Time point meaning: newly diagnosed GD, antithyroid drugs for less than 3 months. PBMC-derived RNA was used for the TCR library. The sample was also linked to a second study, of T cells in Graves' hyperthyroidism and ophthalmopathy.

This TCR was recovered from a woman between 45 and 60 years old with Graves disease. This chain connects TRBV19 to TRBJ2-7; a weak D match, TRBD1 (6 bases). The source material was peripheral blood mononuclear cells (PBMCs), sampled at new diagnosis, from a patient treated with antithyroid drugs. CDR3 residues: CASSNPGQHVEQYF. The CDR3 DNA follows: TGTGCCAGTAGTAACCCGGGACAACACGTAGAGCAGTACTTC.